The next 20 T cell receptor beta chains were all read from a single sample in a study of blood T cell repertoires in COVID-19. The assay was immunoSEQ multiplex PCR, and TCRdb's table has in-frame clones only and misses some. This repertoire shows roughly 410,000 clones, 70% to 90% found once; its top ten account for about 2.1%. The sequenced material came from peripheral blood. Receptors were obtained from a woman aged 60-75 years with COVID-19, enrolled during active disease.

This chain joins TRBV18 and TRBJ2-5; 9 positions match TRBD1. V lost 1 base to trimming and J lost 2 bases; unmatched junction nucleotides: 2. This CDR3 region has 15 residues. In germline, CDR1 is KGHSH, CDR2 LQKENI. CDR3 sequence reads: CASSPQGQGQETQYF. For the CDR3, the DNA is TGTGCCAGCTCACCACAGGGACAGGGTCAAGAGACCCAGTACTTC.

The chain employs TRBV7-3 and TRBJ2-5; 8 bases are shared with TRBD2. V lost 2 bases to trimming and J lost 0 bases; unmatched junction nucleotides: 5. There are 16 residues in the CDR3. Germline-derived CDR1 and CDR2 are SGHTA and FQGTGA. CDR3 DNA: TGTGCCAGCAGCTTATTTGGCGGGGGGTACCAAGAGACCCAGTACTTC. Translated: CASSLFGGGYQETQYF. Drawing the rest from reference TRBV7-3 and TRBJ2-5, the complete variable domain is GAGVSQTPSNKVTEKGKYVELRCDPISGHTALYWYRQSLGQGPEFLIYFQGTGAADDSGLPNDRFFAVRPEGSVSTLKIQRTERGDSAVYLCASSLFGGGYQETQYFGPGTRLLVL.

The rearrangement links TRBV5-1 to TRBJ1-1, with 9 bases matching TRBD1. J lost 4 bases, V lost 0 bases, and 7 bases had no gene match. The CDR3 has 16 residues. Germline CDR1 and CDR2: SGHRS and YFSETQ. The CDR3 bases are TGCGCCAGCAGCTTGGGAGGGACAGGGCGCGGCACTGAAGCTTTCTTT. Its protein is CASSLGGTGRGTEAFF.

V is TRBV28 and J is TRBJ2-7; D unclear. Trimming removed 4 bases at V and 4 bases at J, with 20 bases between. The CDR3 length is 16 residues. Germline-derived CDR1 and CDR2 are MDHEN and SYDVKM. The CDR3 loop reads CASSSHSSSNLYEQYF. CDR3 DNA: TGTGCCAGCAGTTCCCACAGCTCCTCGAATCTTTACGAGCAGTACTTC.

This sequence joins TRBV21-1 and TRBJ2-7; the DNA was not compared with TRBD1, the D call given in the table. TRBV21-1 is described as a pseudogene. CDR3 length equals 16 residues. The CDR3 reads CASSKASRDRGYEQYF. The CDR3 bases are TGTGCCAGCAGCAAAGCCTCCCGGGACAGGGGTTACGAGCAGTACTTC.

This chain connects TRBV9 to TRBJ1-1; 9 nucleotides match TRBD1. The junction had 3 bases not matched to a gene; V was cut back by 3 bases and J by 12 bases. Germline V gene sequence: CDR1 SGDLS, CDR2 YYNGEE. The CDR3 totals 11 residues. The chain's CDR3 is CASSEGQGTFF. DNA for the CDR3: TGTGCCAGCAGCGAGGGACAGGGAACTTTCTTT.

The chain is built from TRBV18 and TRBJ2-7, with D possibly being TRBD1 (5 bases). CDR3 length: 12 residues. Trimming shortened V by 3 bases and J by 7 bases, and 10 bases separated the two germline ends. Germline V lookup: CDR1 KGHSH, CDR2 LQKENI. CDR3 DNA: TGTGCCAGCTCACCGGTAGACAGAGAGCAGTACTTC. This encodes CASSPVDREQYF. Full variable domain (remainder filled in from reference TRBV18 and TRBJ2-7): NAGVMQNPRHLVRRRGQEARLRCSPMKGHSHVYWYRQLPEEGLKFMVYLQKENIIDESGMPKERFSAEFPKEGPSILRIQQVVRGDSAAYFCASSPVDREQYFGPGTRLTVT.

The rearrangement uses TRBV7-9 and TRBJ2-5, with D unclear. CDR3 length: 12 residues. Trimming left V 0 bases short and J 4 bases short, with 3 bases between. The V gene's germline CDR1 is SEHNR and CDR2 FQNEAQ (reference sequence). CDR3 DNA sequence: TGTGCCAGCAGCTTAGCCTCAGAGACCCAGTACTTC. Its protein is CASSLASETQYF.

CDR3 in amino acids: CASSSQGTLNTEAFF. In DNA form, the CDR3 reads TGTGCCAGCAGTTCACAGGGGACCCTGAACACTGAAGCTTTCTTT. V is TRBV27 and J is TRBJ1-1; the match to TRBD1 covers 7 bases. This CDR3 has 15 amino acids. Per the germline V gene, CDR1 is MNHEY and CDR2 is SMNVEV (reference sequence). The V segment lost 4 bases and the J segment 0 bases; nucleotides outside the gene matches: 5.

This chain links TRBV15 with TRBJ2-3, with 8 bases lining up with TRBD2. The CDR3 totals 16 residues. V was clipped by 3 bases and J by 2 bases; unmatched bases: 7. Germline CDR1 reads LNHNV; CDR2 reads YYDKDF (reference sequence). CDR3 sequence reads: CATSRVAGKPTDTQYF. CDR3 nucleotides: TGTGCCACCAGCAGGGTAGCGGGGAAGCCCACAGATACGCAGTATTTT.

This CDR3 reads CASSVVAGAGANVLTF. The DNA for the CDR3 is TGTGCCAGCAGCGTAGTCGCAGGGGCTGGGGCCAACGTCCTGACTTTC. This chain uses TRBV9 with TRBJ2-6, with D possibly matching TRBD1 (6 bases). The CDR3 spans 16 residues. Germline loops: CDR1 SGDLS, CDR2 YYNGEE. Trimming shortened V by 0 bases and J by 2 bases, and 9 bases separated the two germline ends.

This chain connects TRBV7-9 to TRBJ2-7; no definite D call. Trimming stripped 5 bases from V and 3 bases from J, with 8 bases between. Germline CDR1 SEHNR, CDR2 FQNEAQ (reference sequence). The CDR3 covers 12 residues. The DNA of the CDR3 is TGTGCCAGCAGCGTAATCCTCTACGAGCAGTACTTC. Translating gives CASSVILYEQYF. The whole variable domain, remainder taken from reference TRBV7-9 and TRBJ2-7, is DTGVSQNPRHKITKRGQNVTFRCDPISEHNRLYWYRQTLGQGPEFLTYFQNEAQLEKSRLLSDRFSAERPKGSFSTLEIQRTEQGDSAMYLCASSVILYEQYFGPGTRLTVT.

This clone has just a few counts. The rearrangement uses TRBV6-1 and TRBJ1-5, with D uncertain. The V end was cut by 1 base, the J end by 4 bases, with 17 bases between. The CDR3 runs to 17 residues. CDR1 and CDR2 (germline): MNHNS, SASEGT. CDR3 sequence: CASSEGPDYPLNQPQHF. CDR3 nucleotides: TGTGCCAGCAGTGAAGGTCCCGACTACCCGCTTAATCAGCCCCAGCATTTT.

V and J are TRBV11-2 and TRBJ2-7; 7 bases fit TRBD1. With V trimmed by 0 bases and J by 1 base, 6 bases remained unmatched. This CDR3 is built from 16 residues. The germline V gene encodes CDR1 SGHAT and CDR2 FQNNGV. The CDR3 DNA sequence: TGTGCCAGCAGCTTAGATTCGGGACAGCGTTCCTACGAGCAGTACTTC. Protein product: CASSLDSGQRSYEQYF.

The rearrangement joins TRBV7-8 to TRBJ1-4, with TRBD1 matching over 7 bases. The CDR3 has 14 amino acids. Germline V gives CDR1 SGHVS, CDR2 FQNEAQ. The trim removed 3 bases at V and 7 bases at J, leaving 5 bases unmatched. This chain's CDR3 is CASSLGRGSEKLFF. The CDR3 coding sequence is TGTGCCAGCAGCTTGGGCAGGGGGAGTGAAAAACTGTTTTTT.

This clone was detected only a few times. The chain uses TRBV15 and TRBJ1-1; D is undetermined. In germline, CDR1 is LNHNV, CDR2 YYDKDF (reference sequence). The CDR3 is 15 amino acids. Trimming removed 1 base from V and 0 bases from J, with 9 bases in between. The CDR3 protein is CATSRVAQMNTEAFF. CDR3 sequence (DNA): TGTGCCACCAGCAGAGTTGCACAGATGAACACTGAAGCTTTCTTT.

This clone was counted a few times. The gene calls are TRBV2 and TRBJ2-5; 8 positions agree with TRBD2. The CDR3 consists of 14 residues. Trimming took 2 bases from V and 5 from J; bases not matched to a gene: 4. The germline V gene has CDR1 SNHLY and CDR2 FYNNEI. The CDR3 bases are TGTGCCAGCAGTGAAAGTGTAGCGGGGGAGACCCAGTACTTC. Translation: CASSESVAGETQYF.

J is TRBJ1-1 and V is TRBV7-3; D possibly corresponds to TRBD1 (6 bases). This CDR3 comprises 16 residues. Trimming removed 5 bases from V and 3 bases from J, with 19 bases in between. Germline V lookup: CDR1 SGHTA, CDR2 FQGTGA. CDR3 amino acids: CASSAIGGARYTEAFF. DNA of the CDR3: TGTGCCAGCAGCGCCATCGGGGGGGCGAGGTACACTGAAGCTTTCTTT. Full variable domain (missing parts from reference TRBV7-3 and TRBJ1-1): GAGVSQTPSNKVTEKGKYVELRCDPISGHTALYWYRQSLGQGPEFLIYFQGTGAADDSGLPNDRFFAVRPEGSVSTLKIQRTERGDSAVYLCASSAIGGARYTEAFFGQGTRLTVV.

The chain uses TRBV11-2 and TRBJ1-1, with TRBD1 as a possible D gene (6 bases). Germline V gene data show CDR1 as SGHAT and CDR2 as FQNNGV. The CDR3 has 14 residues. V was shortened by 4 bases and J by 4 bases, with 13 bases between the two germline ends. The CDR3 protein is CASSWGQKFTEAFF. The CDR3 DNA reads as TGTGCCAGCAGCTGGGGACAAAAGTTCACTGAAGCTTTCTTT.

The chain carries TRBV7-8 and TRBJ2-7, with a possible D match to TRBD1 (5 bases). The CDR3 loop spans 14 amino acids. Trimming took 0 bases from V and 3 from J, leaving 9 bases between them. The germline gives CDR1 SGHVS, CDR2 FQNEAQ. CDR3 sequence: CASSLAGHLYEQYF. CDR3 sequence (DNA): TGTGCCAGCAGCTTAGCTGGACACCTCTACGAGCAGTACTTC.